The T cell receptor beta chain under discussion was sequenced for a study of blood T cell repertoires in COVID-19. Study as a whole: Whether acute or convalescent, the COVID-19 samples came from the United States, Italy and Spain.

Enrollees, 18 to 89 years old, lived in about two dozen US areas. Donors in Cohort 3 who had recovered were those with two negative PCRs, healthcare professional clearance, or resolution of their symptoms. CDR3 size: 16 residues. J lost 3 bases, V lost 4 bases, and 9 bases had no gene match. Germline V gene sequence: CDR1 SGHTS, CDR2 YDEGEE. Original methodology: Estimated nucleated cell counts came from reference gene primer amplification. TCRdb's table, derived via immunoSEQ multiplex PCR, lists solely in-frame clones and lacks some. The V and J calls and clone size come from that table; D and trimming were worked out from the DNA. Altogether 190,000 or so clones are present, about 82% being singletons, with the ten largest covering over 7%.

This receptor was obtained from a woman in her 30s who had recovered from COVID-19. The chain combines TRBV5-8 with TRBJ2-3; 9 positions agree with TRBD1. The sequenced material came from PBMCs or T cells enriched from blood (not recorded which). CDR3 nucleotide sequence: TGTGCCAGCAGCCGTACCGGGACAGGGAGGACAGATACGCAGTATTTT. It encodes CASSRTGTGRTDTQYF.